Listed below are T cell receptor beta chains from one sample, sequenced in a study of cytotoxic CD8 clonotypes in ibrutinib-treated CLL. Produced via immunoSEQ multiplex PCR; TCRdb's table is partial and in-frame only. The sample holds 160,000 or so clones; approximately 91% are singletons and the top ten take roughly 3%. The sample in question was PBMCs, obtained at disease progression, from a patient treated with ibrutinib. These receptors all come from a human donor with chronic lymphocytic leukemia. Each CDR3 is given with its conserved first and last residue. D genes are given only for firm matches. Where a row states a size, it is once, few, many or the class of an expanded clone; other rows omit it.

CDR3 | DNA | J | size | V | D
CASGAPVNTEAFF | TGTGCCAGCGGGGCACCAGTGAACACTGAAGCTTTCTTT | TRBJ1-1 | . | TRBV14 | .
CASSTLTGSKGYEQYF | TGTGCCAGTAGTACCTTGACAGGGTCTAAAGGCTACGAGCAGTACTTC | TRBJ2-7 | . | TRBV19 | TRBD1
CATWMGWTGNTIYF | TGTGCCACCTGGATGGGGTGGACTGGAAACACCATATATTTT | TRBJ1-3 | . | TRBV10-3 | .
CASGQIEAFF | TGTGCCAGCGGACAGATTGAAGCTTTCTTT | TRBJ1-1 | once | TRBV5-5 | .
CASSQRTSGTYEQYF | TGCGCCAGCAGCCAGAGGACTAGCGGGACCTACGAGCAGTACTTC | TRBJ2-7 | . | TRBV4-3 | TRBD2
CASSLRDLGAQYF | TGTGCCAGCAGCTTGCGTGACCTCGGGGCCCAGTACTTC | TRBJ2-5 | . | TRBV5-6 | .
CASSGTSGKGTQYF | TGTGCCAGCTCTGGGACTAGCGGGAAGGGTACGCAGTATTTT | TRBJ2-3 | few | TRBV6-5 | TRBD2
CAWSPPGGAEAFF | TGTGCCTGGAGTCCCCCCGGGGGGGCAGAAGCTTTCTTT | TRBJ1-1 | . | TRBV30 | .
CASSQGQGSYEQYF | TGTGCCAGCAGCCAGGGACAGGGGTCCTACGAGCAGTACTTC | TRBJ2-7 | once | TRBV9 | TRBD1
CASTAHVKRGYTF | TGTGCCAGCACAGCCCACGTAAAGAGGGGCTACACCTTC | TRBJ1-2 | once | TRBV18 | .
CASSPKTGSGNTIYF | TGTGCCAGCAGCCCAAAGACAGGCTCTGGAAACACCATATATTTT | TRBJ1-3 | . | TRBV7-2 | .
CASSQAGVYGYTF | TGTGCCAGCAGCCAAGCGGGGGTCTATGGCTACACCTTC | TRBJ1-2 | . | TRBV14 | .
CASSVDRGYEQYF | TGTGCCAGCAGTGTAGACAGGGGCTACGAGCAGTACTTC | TRBJ2-7 | once | TRBV27 | TRBD1
CASSYAGQLYNEQFF | TGTGCCAGCAGTTACGCGGGACAGTTATACAATGAGCAGTTCTTC | TRBJ2-1 | once | TRBV6-5 | .
CASRLAGVSEQFF | TGTGCCAGCAGACTAGCGGGAGTGAGTGAGCAGTTCTTC | TRBJ2-1 | . | TRBV11-2 | TRBD2
CASSPQGTSESETQYF | TGCGCCAGCAGCCCACAAGGGACCTCCGAAAGCGAGACCCAGTACTTC | TRBJ2-5 | once | TRBV5-1 | .
CASRYSSRPGELFF | TGTGCCAGCCGCTACTCCTCGAGGCCCGGGGAGCTGTTTTTT | TRBJ2-2 | . | TRBV6-5 | .
CASSVSGSGNTIYF | TGTGCCAGTAGTGTCTCGGGCTCTGGAAACACCATATATTTT | TRBJ1-3 | . | TRBV19 | .
CASSYSRGTEAFF | TGTGCCAGCAGCTACTCCCGGGGGACTGAAGCTTTCTTT | TRBJ1-1 | . | TRBV11-2 | .
CASSDFNEQFF | TGTGCCAGCAGCGATTTTAATGAGCAGTTCTTC | TRBJ2-1 | . | TRBV9 | .
CASSIDRSYEQYF | TGTGCCAGTAGTATAGATCGATCCTACGAGCAGTACTTC | TRBJ2-7 | . | TRBV19 | .
CASSERGRHEQYF | TGTGCCAGCAGTGAAAGGGGGCGCCACGAGCAGTACTTC | TRBJ2-7 | . | TRBV2 | TRBD1
CASSTGSLTQYF | TGTGCCAGCAGTACGGGATCACTTACGCAGTATTTT | TRBJ2-3 | . | TRBV27 | .
CASSYDRAYEQYF | TGTGCCAGCAGTTACGACAGAGCCTACGAGCAGTACTTC | TRBJ2-7 | . | TRBV6-5 | .
CASNSPGQGVDEQYF | TGTGCCAGTAACAGTCCGGGACAGGGTGTGGACGAGCAGTACTTC | TRBJ2-7 | . | TRBV19 | TRBD1
CASRSPRDLGGYTF | TGTGCCAGCCGCTCCCCCAGGGATTTAGGTGGCTACACCTTC | TRBJ1-2 | . | TRBV27 | .
CASSVGDRDLKLFF | TGTGCCAGCAGCGTAGGGGACAGGGATTTAAAACTGTTTTTT | TRBJ1-4 | . | TRBV9 | TRBD1
CAWSVQAGEVDEQFF | TGTGCCTGGAGTGTCCAAGCGGGAGAGGTCGATGAGCAGTTCTTC | TRBJ2-1 | . | TRBV30 | TRBD2
CASSLVTGMGGYGYTF | TGTGCCAGCAGCTTAGTTACAGGGATGGGAGGCTATGGCTACACCTTC | TRBJ1-2 | . | TRBV7-2 | .
CASSLAPGQGGEQYF | TGCGCCAGCAGCTTGGCCCCAGGACAGGGCGGCGAGCAGTACTTC | TRBJ2-7 | . | TRBV5-1 | TRBD1
CASSQALNGLYEQYF | TGTGCCAGCTCACAGGCTCTGAATGGACTATACGAGCAGTACTTC | TRBJ2-7 | . | TRBV18 | .
CASSEWRNTGELFF | TGTGCCAGCAGTGAATGGCGGAACACCGGGGAGCTGTTTTTT | TRBJ2-2 | many | TRBV2 | .
CASSVGGGNQPQHF | TGTGCCAGCAGCGTCGGGGGGGGCAATCAGCCCCAGCATTTT | TRBJ1-5 | . | TRBV5-6 | .
CASSQVGGLPGAQYF | TGCGCCAGCAGCCAAGTGGGGGGCCTCCCGGGGGCCCAGTACTTC | TRBJ2-5 | . | TRBV4-1 | .
CASSQSTLIRGQGPGELFF | TGCGCCAGCAGTCAATCGACGCTAATAAGAGGGCAGGGACCCGGGGAGCTGTTTTTT | TRBJ2-2 | . | TRBV23-1 | .
CASSSLGAGVAQYF | TGTGCCAGCAGCTCTCTGGGAGCGGGAGTCGCGCAGTACTTC | TRBJ2-7 | . | TRBV7-9 | TRBD2
CASSLGGTGEAYEQYF | TGTGCCAGCAGCTTAGGGGGGACAGGGGAGGCCTACGAGCAGTACTTC | TRBJ2-7 | once | TRBV11-2 | TRBD1
CASSSNPSGRPTDTQYF | TGTGCCAGCAGTTCAAACCCTAGCGGGAGGCCCACAGATACGCAGTATTTT | TRBJ2-3 | . | TRBV27 | TRBD2
CARKGTGANVLTF | TGTGCCCGCAAGGGGACCGGGGCCAACGTCCTGACTTTC | TRBJ2-6 | . | TRBV30 | .
CASSGGSGGTDTQYF | TGTGCCAGCAGTGGAGGGAGCGGGGGCACAGATACGCAGTATTTT | TRBJ2-3 | . | TRBV2 | TRBD2
CASSQFDRGWHEQFF | TGTGCCAGCAGCCAATTCGACAGGGGTTGGCATGAGCAGTTCTTC | TRBJ2-1 | few | TRBV14 | TRBD1
CASSLGRETSGSSYNEQFF | TGTGCCAGCAGCTTAGGGAGGGAGACTAGCGGGAGCTCCTACAATGAGCAGTTCTTC | TRBJ2-1 | . | TRBV7-2 | TRBD2
CASRADYEQYF | TGTGCCAGCAGGGCGGACTACGAGCAGTACTTC | TRBJ2-7 | . | TRBV5-8 | .
CASGYGAQPQHF | TGTGCCAGCGGTTACGGTGCTCAGCCCCAGCATTTT | TRBJ1-5 | . | TRBV6-6 | .
CASSSRTGHTGELFF | TGCGCCAGCAGCTCCCGGACAGGGCACACCGGGGAGCTGTTTTTT | TRBJ2-2 | . | TRBV5-1 | TRBD1
CASSLVLDSRGYTF | TGCGCCAGCAGCTTGGTCCTGGACTCTCGCGGCTACACCTTC | TRBJ1-2 | . | TRBV5-1 | .
CASSQNLGEGRETQYF | TGCGCCAGCAGCCAAAACCTAGGGGAGGGCCGGGAGACCCAGTACTTC | TRBJ2-5 | . | TRBV4-1 | TRBD2
CSATGDVEKLFF | TGCAGCGCTACAGGGGACGTTGAAAAACTGTTTTTT | TRBJ1-4 | . | TRBV29-1 | TRBD1
CASSLGPSYEQYF | TGTGCCAGCAGCTTAGGACCGAGCTACGAGCAGTACTTC | TRBJ2-7 | . | TRBV7-2 | .